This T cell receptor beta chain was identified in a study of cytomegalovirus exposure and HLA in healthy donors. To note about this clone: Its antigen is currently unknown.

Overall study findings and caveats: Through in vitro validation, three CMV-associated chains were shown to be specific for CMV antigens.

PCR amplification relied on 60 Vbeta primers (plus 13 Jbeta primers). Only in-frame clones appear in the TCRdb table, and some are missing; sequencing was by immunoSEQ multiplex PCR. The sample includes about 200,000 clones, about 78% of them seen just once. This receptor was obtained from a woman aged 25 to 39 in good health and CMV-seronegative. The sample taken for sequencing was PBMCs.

CDR3 sequence reads: CASSLKETGFTYEQYF. CDR3 nucleotide sequence: TGTGCCAGCAGCCTAAAAGAAACAGGATTTACCTACGAGCAGTACTTC. The V call is TRBV7-2, the J call TRBJ2-5; D may be TRBD1 (5 bases). The J call is uncertain, as TRBJ2-7 better fits the DNA end. There are 16 residues in the CDR3. Germline CDR1 reads SGHTA; CDR2 reads FQGNSA.